A selection of T cell receptor beta chains follows, all from one sample in a study of cytotoxic CD8 clonotypes in ibrutinib-treated CLL. Repertoires were generated with immunoSEQ multiplex PCR, while TCRdb's copy carries only in-frame clones and drops some. The sample has 110,000 to 150,000 clones, around 76% seen once. Specimen: PBMCs, collected after 24 months of ibrutinib treatment. These receptors were obtained from a human donor with chronic lymphocytic leukemia. The CDR3 runs from the conserved cysteine through the conserved F or W. Each record gives: D gene, clone size, J gene, V gene, CDR3 protein, CDR3 DNA. D genes are given only for firm matches. Size tells how often a clone was seen (once, few, many) or the class of an expanded clone, and some rows leave it out.

d_call: .
clone_size: .
j_call: TRBJ1-1
v_call: TRBV28
cdr3_aa: CASSKVRGNTEAFF
cdr3_nt: TGTGCCAGCTCCAAAGTTCGGGGGAACACTGAAGCTTTCTTT

d_call: .
clone_size: .
j_call: TRBJ2-5
v_call: TRBV9
cdr3_aa: CASSVAGSAGETQYF
cdr3_nt: TGTGCCAGCAGCGTAGCGGGCAGCGCCGGGGAGACCCAGTACTTC

d_call: .
clone_size: many
j_call: TRBJ2-2
v_call: TRBV28
cdr3_aa: CASSLHTGTLTGELFF
cdr3_nt: TGTGCCAGCAGCCTACACACCGGGACCCTAACCGGGGAGCTGTTTTTT

d_call: TRBD1
clone_size: .
j_call: TRBJ1-2
v_call: TRBV28
cdr3_aa: CASRPDGTGDRYTF
cdr3_nt: TGTGCCAGCAGACCAGACGGGACAGGAGACCGCTACACCTTC

d_call: .
clone_size: .
j_call: TRBJ2-2
v_call: TRBV28
cdr3_aa: CASRQPNTGELFF
cdr3_nt: TGTGCCAGCAGACAACCAAACACCGGGGAGCTGTTTTTT

d_call: .
clone_size: .
j_call: TRBJ1-4
v_call: TRBV30
cdr3_aa: CAWRAPPAGKLFF
cdr3_nt: TGTGCCTGGAGGGCCCCTCCGGCGGGAAAACTGTTTTTT

d_call: .
clone_size: once
j_call: TRBJ1-5
v_call: TRBV19
cdr3_aa: CASSMAFGAVSQPQHF
cdr3_nt: TGTGCCAGTAGTATGGCGTTTGGGGCAGTCTCCCAGCCCCAGCATTTT

d_call: TRBD1
clone_size: .
j_call: TRBJ2-7
v_call: TRBV6-5
cdr3_aa: CASSSDRGGYEQYF
cdr3_nt: TGTGCCAGCAGCTCGGACAGGGGAGGCTACGAGCAGTACTTC

d_call: TRBD1
clone_size: .
j_call: TRBJ2-3
v_call: TRBV6-1
cdr3_aa: CASRRDRDTDTQYF
cdr3_nt: TGTGCCAGCAGACGGGACAGGGACACAGATACGCAGTATTTT

d_call: .
clone_size: .
j_call: TRBJ2-3
v_call: TRBV4-1
cdr3_aa: CASSQGPDTDTQYF
cdr3_nt: TGCGCCAGCAGCCAGGGACCAGACACAGATACGCAGTATTTT

d_call: TRBD1
clone_size: .
j_call: TRBJ1-5
v_call: TRBV9
cdr3_aa: CASSPTGRDQPQHF
cdr3_nt: TGTGCCAGCAGCCCGACAGGGAGGGATCAGCCCCAGCATTTT

d_call: .
clone_size: .
j_call: TRBJ2-7
v_call: TRBV13
cdr3_aa: CASSPAGWAEQYF
cdr3_nt: TGTGCCAGCAGCCCAGCCGGGTGGGCGGAGCAGTACTTC

d_call: .
clone_size: .
j_call: TRBJ2-5
v_call: TRBV7-9
cdr3_aa: CASSPHGETQYF
cdr3_nt: TGTGCCAGCAGCCCCCACGGCGAGACCCAGTACTTC

d_call: .
clone_size: .
j_call: TRBJ2-5
v_call: TRBV7-2
cdr3_aa: CASSFRGAGQETQYF
cdr3_nt: TGTGCCAGCAGCTTTAGGGGGGCGGGTCAAGAGACCCAGTACTTC

d_call: .
clone_size: .
j_call: TRBJ2-7
v_call: TRBV6-5
cdr3_aa: CASSYARTGAYEQYF
cdr3_nt: TGTGCCAGCAGTTACGCGCGAACCGGGGCCTACGAGCAGTACTTC